These 22 T cell receptor beta chains came from one sample sequenced in a study of long-term antiretroviral therapy in people with HIV. At survey level, the immunoSEQ assay was run in its v3.0 version. The table came from immunoSEQ multiplex PCR; TCRdb's copy has only in-frame clones and leaves some out. Of 26,000 or so clones in the sample, 80% to 90% were seen once. Material: unsorted PBMCs, obtained 3 years after starting antiretroviral therapy. These receptors were taken from a man aged 18 to 35 with HIV.

The chain uses TRBV21-1 and TRBJ2-7; the table gives TRBD2 as D, unverified against the DNA. TRBV21-1 is an annotated pseudogene. The length of the CDR3 is 17 residues. CDR3 sequence: CASSKAYSGGSSYEQYV. The CDR3 bases are TGTGCCAGCAGCAAAGCCTATAGCGGGGGAAGCTCCTACGAGCAGTACGTC.

The V call is TRBV5-4, the J call TRBJ2-3; D is unresolved. The CDR3 consists of 12 residues. Looked up from germline, CDR1 is SGHNT and CDR2 is YYREEE (reference sequence). V was pared by 3 bases and J by 3 bases, with 5 bases between. The CDR3 DNA follows: TGTGCCAGCAGCTCCTATACAGATACGCAGTATTTT. Translation gives CASSSYTDTQYF.

The V and J genes are TRBV30 and TRBJ1-1; 7 nucleotides match TRBD1. CDR3 length: 15 amino acids. With 0 bases clipped from V and 3 bases from J, the junction kept 7 bases outside the gene matches. The germline V gene has CDR1 GTSNPN and CDR2 SVGIG (reference sequence). The DNA of the CDR3 is TGTGCCTGGAGTGTAGGGGGCGACGGTGACACTGAAGCTTTCTTT. Amino acids: CAWSVGGDGDTEAFF. Based on the CDR3 plus reference TRBV30 and TRBJ1-1, the full variable domain is SQTIHQWPATLVQPVGSPLSLECTVEGTSNPNLYWYRQAAGRGLQLLFYSVGIGQISSEVPQNLSASRPQDRQFILSSKKLLLSDSGFYLCAWSVGGDGDTEAFFGQGTRLTVV.

The chain couples TRBV5-4 to TRBJ2-5; TRBD2 agrees at 15 bases. This CDR3 has 15 residues. CDR1 and CDR2 from the germline V gene are SGHNT and YYREEE (reference sequence). The V and J ends lost 10 bases and 4 bases, in that order; junction bases with no gene match: 8. The CDR3 nucleotides read TGTGCCTGTTTTGGGACTAGCGGGGGGTTAGAGACCCAGTACTTC. Translation: CACFGTSGGLETQYF. Supplemented by reference TRBV5-4 and TRBJ2-5, the full variable domain reads ETGVTQSPTHLIKTRGQQVTLRCSSQSGHNTVSWYQQALGQGPQFIFQYYREEENGRGNFPPRFSGLQFPNYSSELNVNALELDDSALYLCACFGTSGGLETQYFGPGTRLLVL.

The chain has TRBV18 and TRBJ1-2, with TRBD1 matching 7 bases. Looked up from germline, CDR1 is KGHSH and CDR2 is LQKENI. The J segment lost 4 bases and the V segment lost 3 bases, leaving 5 bases of the junction unmatched. The CDR3 is 14 residues long. The CDR3: CASSPPGQLYGYTF. The CDR3 DNA sequence: TGTGCCAGCTCACCTCCGGGACAGCTCTATGGCTACACCTTC.

The rearrangement uses TRBV6-6 and TRBJ1-4; unclear D gene. Per the germline V gene, CDR1 is MNHNY and CDR2 is SVGAGI (reference sequence). With 7 bases removed from V and 0 bases from J, the gap between germline ends came to 12 bases. The CDR3 has 15 residues. DNA for the CDR3: TGTGCCAGCAATATGGTGCCCCCAACTAATGAAAAACTGTTTTTT. Protein sequence: CASNMVPPTNEKLFF.

The gene calls are TRBV18 and TRBJ1-5; 9 bases match TRBD1. Trimming cost V 4 bases and J 2 bases; bases outside gene matches: 3. The germline gives CDR1 KGHSH, CDR2 LQKENI. The length of the CDR3 is 15 residues. The DNA for the CDR3 is TGTGCCAGCTCACTGACAGGGGGTCGCAATCAGCCCCAGCATTTT. It codes for CASSLTGGRNQPQHF.

The gene calls are TRBV5-6 and TRBJ2-5, with TRBD2 matching 10 bases. Germline V gives CDR1 SGHDT, CDR2 YYEEEE. The CDR3 is 14 amino acids. The V segment lost 4 bases and the J segment 3 bases; nucleotides outside the gene matches: 3. CDR3 nucleotides: TGTGCCAGCAGCCGGACTAGCGGAGAAGAGACCCAGTACTTC. Translating it yields CASSRTSGEETQYF.

The CDR3 DNA sequence: TGTGCCAGCGCGGGATCCTACAATGAGCAGTTCTTC. Protein: CASAGSYNEQFF. The chain is built from TRBV19 and TRBJ2-1, with TRBD2 as a possible D gene (6 bases). Looked up from germline, CDR1 is LNHDA and CDR2 is SQIVND (reference sequence). The germline V and J ends were trimmed by 9 bases and 1 base, with 7 bases remaining between them. The CDR3 runs to 12 residues.

This chain links TRBV7-3 with TRBJ2-3; D perhaps matches TRBD1 (6 bases). Germline CDR1 reads SGHTA; CDR2 reads FQGTGA. Trimming removed 1 base from V and 5 bases from J, with 13 bases in between. This CDR3 contains 15 residues. The CDR3 DNA is TGTGCCAGCAGCTTAAGGGGGCCACAGGGAGATACGCAGTATTTT. Protein: CASSLRGPQGDTQYF.

The chain has TRBV15 and TRBJ2-3; 10 bases are a match to TRBD2. The CDR3 length is 17 residues. Germline CDR1 LNHNV, CDR2 YYDKDF (reference sequence). Trimming removed 1 base from V and 2 bases from J; junction bases left unmatched: 6. As DNA, the CDR3 is TGTGCCACCAGCAGAGGCCATAGCGGGGGGTTCACAGATACGCAGTATTTT. Its protein product is CATSRGHSGGFTDTQYF.

This chain links TRBV6-6 with TRBJ2-3; 7 nucleotides line up with TRBD1. CDR1 is MNHNY, CDR2 SVGAGI, per germline (reference sequence). V lost 7 bases, J lost 5 bases, and 3 bases stayed unmatched. The length of the CDR3 is 12 residues. The CDR3 sequence is CASKGAQDTQYF. CDR3 nucleotides: TGTGCCAGCAAGGGGGCCCAAGATACGCAGTATTTT.

The chain carries TRBV28 and TRBJ1-3; 10 bases line up with TRBD1. Germline V gene sequence: CDR1 MDHEN, CDR2 SYDVKM. The CDR3 has 14 amino acids. V lost 6 bases, J lost 8 bases, and 7 bases stayed unmatched. CDR3 loop: CASSSGTGAHTIYF. The CDR3 coding sequence is TGTGCCAGCAGCAGCGGGACAGGGGCACACACCATATATTTT.

This clone was seen more than once but under ten times. The chain joins TRBV7-9 to TRBJ2-7; D gene ambiguous. CDR3 length: 13 residues. Per germline, CDR1 SEHNR and CDR2 FQNEAQ (reference sequence). V shed 5 bases and J shed 3 bases, with 11 bases lying between them. CDR3 amino acids: CASSPRSSYEQYV. CDR3 DNA sequence: TGTGCCAGCAGCCCTCGATCCAGCTACGAGCAGTACGTC.

The chain links TRBV20-1 to TRBJ2-7; maybe TRBD2 (5 bases). Germline V lookup: CDR1 DFQATT, CDR2 SNEGSKA (reference sequence). With 6 bases removed from V and 4 bases from J, the gap between germline ends came to 10 bases. CDR3 length: 11 residues. This chain's CDR3 is CSAITGYEQYV. The CDR3 DNA reads TGCAGTGCCATAACGGGGTACGAGCAGTACGTC.

This chain connects TRBV28 to TRBJ2-7; D is ambiguous. CDR1 is MDHEN and CDR2 is SYDVKM in the germline V gene. CDR3 length equals 13 residues. The germline V and J ends were trimmed by 5 bases and 4 bases, with 12 bases remaining between them. The CDR3 loop is CASSLLRSYEQYF. The CDR3 nucleotides read TGTGCCAGCAGTCTCCTTAGGTCGTACGAGCAGTACTTC.

The chain couples TRBV2 to TRBJ2-1; D is unresolved. Trimming pared 7 bases from V and 7 bases from J, leaving 11 bases between. From germline, CDR1 is SNHLY and CDR2 FYNNEI. CDR3 length: 12 amino acids. CDR3 sequence (DNA): TGTGCCAGCAACTCAGTGACAAATGAGCAGTTCTTC. Residues: CASNSVTNEQFF.

This clone was detected only a few times. In DNA form, the CDR3 reads TGTGCCAGCAGTTTAGGAGGGGAATCCTACGAGCAGTACGTC. Translated, it gives CASSLGGESYEQYV. The chain uses TRBV28 and TRBJ2-7; D is possibly TRBD2 (6 bases). Germline values: CDR1 MDHEN, CDR2 SYDVKM. The CDR3 totals 14 residues. The V gene lost 2 bases and the J gene lost 1 base, with 9 bases spanning the gap.

In its sample, this clone was seen once. This sequence joins TRBV5-1 and TRBJ2-7; tentatively, D is TRBD2 (7 bases). The CDR3 extends over 17 amino acids. Trimming cost V 2 bases and J 6 bases, with 24 bases left between them. Germline V gene lookup returns CDR1 SGHRS and CDR2 YFSETQ. The CDR3: CASSFEGSNQGTTEQYF. The CDR3 region has the DNA TGCGCCAGCAGCTTTGAAGGTAGCAATCAGGGGACTACCGAGCAGTACTTC. Variable domain in full (rest from reference TRBV5-1 and TRBJ2-7): KAGVTQTPRYLIKTRGQQVTLSCSPISGHRSVSWYQQTPGQGLQFLFEYFSETQRNKGNFPGRFSGRQFSNSRSEMNVSTLELGDSALYLCASSFEGSNQGTTEQYFGPGTRLTVT.

This chain links TRBV6-4 with TRBJ1-4; TRBD1 might be the D (5 bases). Trimming stripped 3 bases from V and 0 bases from J, with 8 bases between. The CDR3 sequence is 15 residues long. Germline CDR1 reads MRHNA; CDR2 reads SNTAGT. Here the CDR3 reads CASSETAATNEKLFF. The CDR3 region has the DNA TGTGCCAGCAGTGAGACAGCAGCAACTAATGAAAAACTGTTTTTT.

This clone has only a few counts. The chain carries TRBV2 and TRBJ1-6, with D possibly matching TRBD1 (5 bases). The CDR3 extends over 14 amino acids. Germline CDR1 reads SNHLY; CDR2 reads FYNNEI. V was trimmed by 3 bases and J by 7 bases, leaving 10 bases between them. In DNA form, the CDR3 reads TGTGCCAGCAGTGAGGGGCAGGAGAATTCACCCCTCCACTTT. Protein sequence: CASSEGQENSPLHF.

In this sample, this clone turned up a few times. V and J are TRBV7-6 and TRBJ1-5; D remains unclear. With 1 base removed from V and 2 bases from J, the gap between germline ends came to 3 bases. CDR3 length: 13 residues. Germline loops: CDR1 SGHVS, CDR2 FNYEAQ. CDR3 nucleotide sequence: TGTGCCAGCAGCTTAGGTCGCAATCAGCCCCAGCATTTT. It is translated as CASSLGRNQPQHF.